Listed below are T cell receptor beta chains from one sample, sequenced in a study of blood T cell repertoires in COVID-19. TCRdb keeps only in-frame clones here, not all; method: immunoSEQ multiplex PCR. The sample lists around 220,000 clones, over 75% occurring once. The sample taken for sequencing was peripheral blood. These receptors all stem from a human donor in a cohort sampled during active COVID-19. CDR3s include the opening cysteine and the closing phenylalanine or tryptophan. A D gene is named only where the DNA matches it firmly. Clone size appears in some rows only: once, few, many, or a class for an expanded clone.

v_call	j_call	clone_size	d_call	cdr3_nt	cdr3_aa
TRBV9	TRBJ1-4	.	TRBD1	TGTGCCAGCAGCGTGGGACAGGGATACGAAAAACTGTTTTTT	CASSVGQGYEKLFF
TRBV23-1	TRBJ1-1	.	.	TGCGCCAGCAGTCAACCTGGACACCCGAACACTGAAGCTTTCTTT	CASSQPGHPNTEAFF
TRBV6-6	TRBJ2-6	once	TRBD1	TGTGCCAGCAGTACGAAGGGACAGCCTGGGGCCAACGTCCTGACTTTC	CASSTKGQPGANVLTF
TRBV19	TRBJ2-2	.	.	TGTGCCAGTAGCCCGCAGGGGTCCGGGGAGCTGTTTTTT	CASSPQGSGELFF
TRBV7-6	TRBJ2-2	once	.	TGTGCCAGCAGCTCCCGGGGGAACACCGGGGAGCTGTTTTTT	CASSSRGNTGELFF
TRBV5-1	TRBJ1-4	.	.	TGCGCCAGCGGTCCGGCAACTAATGAAAAACTGTTTTTT	CASGPATNEKLFF
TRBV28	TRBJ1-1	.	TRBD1	TGTGCCAGCAGTTTGACAGGGTCGGCTTTCTTT	CASSLTGSAFF
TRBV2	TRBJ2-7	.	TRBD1	TGTGCCAGCAGTGGGGGACAGGGGAGGTTCAAGTCCTACGAGCAGTACTTC	CASSGGQGRFKSYEQYF
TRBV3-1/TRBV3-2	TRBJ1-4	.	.	TGTGCCAGCAGCCAAGTGCTTTTTGCGGAAAAACTGTTTTTT	CASSQVLFAEKLFF
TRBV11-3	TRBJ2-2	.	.	TGTGCCAGCAGCCTAGTAGGGGGGGCTAACACCGGGGAGCTGTTTTTT	CASSLVGGANTGELFF
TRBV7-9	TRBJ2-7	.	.	TGTGCCAGCAGCGCTCTGGGGCCCAGCCACGAGCAGTACTTC	CASSALGPSHEQYF
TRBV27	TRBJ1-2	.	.	TGTGCCAGCAGTTTAACACCTAACTATGGCTACACCTTC	CASSLTPNYGYTF
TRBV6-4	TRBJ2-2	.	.	TGTGCCAGCAGTGACTCGGACAGTGCCGGGGAGCTGTTTTTT	CASSDSDSAGELFF
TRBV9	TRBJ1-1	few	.	TGTGCCAGCAGCGTAGGTGGCAGACAGGCTACCGCTTTCTTT	CASSVGGRQATAFF
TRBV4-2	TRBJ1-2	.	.	TGTGCCAGCAGCCAAGTCATATCAGGGATCTATGGCTACACCTTC	CASSQVISGIYGYTF
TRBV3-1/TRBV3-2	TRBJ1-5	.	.	TGTGCCAGCAGCCAAGTGGCAGGCGGCAATCAGCCCCAGCATTTT	CASSQVAGGNQPQHF
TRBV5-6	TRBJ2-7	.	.	TGTGCCAGCAATGGCATCTCCTACGAGCAGTACTTC	CASNGISYEQYF
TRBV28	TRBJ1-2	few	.	TGTGCCAGCAGTCCGGGGGGGCCCTATGGCTACACCTTC	CASSPGGPYGYTF
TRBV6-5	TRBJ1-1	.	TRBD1	TGTGCCAGCAGATACAGGGGGATCAACACTGAAGCTTTCTTT	CASRYRGINTEAFF
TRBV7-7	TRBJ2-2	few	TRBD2	TGTGCCAGCAGGTCGACGGCGGGAGGGACCGGGGAGCTGTTTTTT	CASRSTAGGTGELFF
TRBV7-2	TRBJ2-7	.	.	TGTGCCAGCAGCCCGATCCTAGACGGGATTTACGAGCAGTACTTC	CASSPILDGIYEQYF
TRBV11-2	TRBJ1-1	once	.	TGTGCCAGCAGCTTAGACAGGGTTTCTGAAGCTTTCTTT	CASSLDRVSEAFF
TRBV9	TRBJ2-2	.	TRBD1	TGTGCCAGCAGCGTAGGAGGATGGGACAGGGGGATCACCGGGGAGCTGTTTTTT	CASSVGGWDRGITGELFF
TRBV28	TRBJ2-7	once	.	TGTGCCAGCAGTTTTCAGAATACCTACGAGCAGTACTTC	CASSFQNTYEQYF
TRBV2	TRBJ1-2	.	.	TGTGCCAGCAGTGAATCAGGAAACTATGGCTACACCTTC	CASSESGNYGYTF
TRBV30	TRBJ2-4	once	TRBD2	TGTGCCTGGAGTCCTTCCGGGACTAGAAACATTCAGTACTTC	CAWSPSGTRNIQYF
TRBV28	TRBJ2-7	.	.	TGTGCCAGTAAAAGGGGTACGGAGCAGTACTTC	CASKRGTEQYF
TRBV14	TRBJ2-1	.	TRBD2	TGTGCCAGCAGCCAATTACAGGGGACTAGCGGGAGGGATGAGCAGTTCTTC	CASSQLQGTSGRDEQFF
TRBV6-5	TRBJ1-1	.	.	TGTGCCAGCACTGCCGGGGTCAACACTGAAGCTTTCTTT	CASTAGVNTEAFF
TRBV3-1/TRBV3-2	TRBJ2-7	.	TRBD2	TGTGCCAGCAGCCACCCGGGACTAGCCTACGAGCAGTACTTC	CASSHPGLAYEQYF
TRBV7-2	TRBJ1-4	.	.	TGTGCCAGCAGCCCCACACCAGCAACTAATGAAAAACTGTTTTTT	CASSPTPATNEKLFF
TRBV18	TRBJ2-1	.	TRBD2	TGTGCCAGCTCACCATTTCTGACTAGCGGGTACTCCTACAATGAGCAGTTCTTC	CASSPFLTSGYSYNEQFF
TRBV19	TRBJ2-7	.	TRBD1	TGTGCCAGTACCCTCGGACAGGGATACGAGCAGTACTTC	CASTLGQGYEQYF
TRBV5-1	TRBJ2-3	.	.	TGCGCCAGCAGCTTGGAGGGCACACTAGCAGATACGCAGTATTTT	CASSLEGTLADTQYF
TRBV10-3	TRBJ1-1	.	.	TGTGCCATCAGTACTTCGACAGCTATGAACACTGAAGCTTTCTTT	CAISTSTAMNTEAFF
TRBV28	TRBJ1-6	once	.	TGTGCCAGCAGTTTATCGGGGGTGGGCAATTCACCCCTCCACTTT	CASSLSGVGNSPLHF
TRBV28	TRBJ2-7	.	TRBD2	TGTGCCAGTTGGACTAGCGGGGTCTACGAGCAGTACTTC	CASWTSGVYEQYF
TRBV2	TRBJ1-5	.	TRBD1	TGTGCCAGCAGTGAGAGGACAGGGGGCGCGGGAGGTCATTTT	CASSERTGGAGGHF
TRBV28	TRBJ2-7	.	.	TGTGCCAGCAGTTTGAGTAAGGAGACTTCTTCCTACGAGCAGTACTTC	CASSLSKETSSYEQYF
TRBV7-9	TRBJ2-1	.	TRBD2	TGTGCCAGCAGCTACCTAGCGGGAGCGAAGAATGAGCAGTTCTTC	CASSYLAGAKNEQFF
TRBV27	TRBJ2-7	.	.	TGTGCCAGCAGTTTTGGGGGGAGCTCCTACGAGCAGTACTTC	CASSFGGSSYEQYF
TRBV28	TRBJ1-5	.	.	TGTGCCAGCAGTTTAACAGGGTATAGCAATCAGCCCCAGCATTTT	CASSLTGYSNQPQHF
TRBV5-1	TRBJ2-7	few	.	TGCGCCAGCAGCTTGGGAGGATGGGACACCCTCCTGTACTTC	CASSLGGWDTLLYF
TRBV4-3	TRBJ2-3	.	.	TGCGCCAGCAGCCAAGGGCGTTATTTAGCGGCAGTCACAGATACGCAGTATTTT	CASSQGRYLAAVTDTQYF
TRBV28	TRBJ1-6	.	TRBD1	TGTGCCAGCAGCCTCGGACAGGGCAATTCACCCCTCCACTTT	CASSLGQGNSPLHF
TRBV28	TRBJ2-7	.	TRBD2	TGTGCCAGCAGTTTTAACAGCGGGAGACGTGGCGAGCAGTACTTC	CASSFNSGRRGEQYF
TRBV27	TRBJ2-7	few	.	TGTGCCAGCAGTTTAGGGGCCCCGCTGGACGAGCAGTACTTC	CASSLGAPLDEQYF
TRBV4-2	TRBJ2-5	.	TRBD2	TGTGCCAGCAGCCAGGGACTAGCGGGAGTAAGAGAGACCCAGTACTTC	CASSQGLAGVRETQYF
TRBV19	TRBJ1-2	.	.	TGTGCCACCCTACGGACAGATTACTATGGCTACACCTTC	CATLRTDYYGYTF
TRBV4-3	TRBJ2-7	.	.	TGCGCCAGCAGCCAAGAGCAGGGTCGTCACTACGAGCAGTACTTC	CASSQEQGRHYEQYF
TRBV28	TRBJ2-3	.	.	TGTGCCAGCAGGCCGGGACTGAACACAGATACGCAGTATTTT	CASRPGLNTDTQYF